This T cell receptor (beta chain) originates from a study of blood T cell repertoires in COVID-19 (dated by TCRdb to the early 2020s). As for the study more broadly: Samples from collaborators originated in the United States, Italy and Spain and spanned both the acute and convalescent phases of COVID-19. The prospective study material was composed of cDNA or gDNA derived from T cells, B-cell-depleted T cells, or PBMCs. The dataset comprised deeply sampled blood TCRbeta repertoires from subjects exposed to, actively infected with, or recovered from COVID-19. The repertoires were made available in a free public database intended to serve as a resource for research on the immune response to SARS-CoV-2. Samples came from the ongoing ImmuneRACE study (first 160 participants) plus 1,254 subjects from 6 global collaborators. The sample metadata nearly always contained a de-identified subject ID, COVID-19 status, age in years and sex. Where available, HLA class I and class II types were taken from metadata supplied by the sample provider and were not determined by assay-based typing.

TCRbeta CDR3 regions were amplified from genomic DNA using the immunoSEQ Assay, a bias-controlled multiplex PCR. In the original analysis: Within the assay, amplification of reference gene primers was used to estimate how many nucleated cells each sample contained. Sequence reads were collapsed and filtered to measure the absolute abundance of every unique TCRbeta CDR3 rearrangement. Productive Simpson clonality was computed per sample as the square root of Simpson's diversity index over productive rearrangements. TCRdb obtained this table from immuneACCESS and retained in-frame rearrangements with V and J assigned. These tables miss some clones; where compared with another copy, unresolved V genes account for less than half of the shortfall, and the remainder is unexplained. Clone size and V and J calls were adopted from that table, with D and trimming inferred from the DNA. This sample comprises around 330,000 clones, about 88% of them detected only once. The biggest ten clones account for about 2.4% of the sample.

What the study reported, not specific to this receptor: The amount of clinical and demographic metadata varied by source and participant and was provided uncurated.

Of note for this clone: Its antigen specificity is not known. No base qualities exist here, and no much larger clone lies one base off it.

From a lookup of the germline V gene, CDR1 and CDR2 are SGHRS and YFSETQ. The CDR3, from cysteine to phenylalanine, totals 17 residues. The CDR3 DNA has 51 bases and is translated from base 1. Germline trimming: 0 bases from V, 0 bases from J; junction bases outside gene matches: 5. Participants in the prospective study were aged about 18 to 95 years, lived in 20 to 25 United States geographic areas, and enrolled through a virtual design. In the prospective study, cohorts were assigned on the basis of participant-reported clinical history obtained from a screening survey and a study questionnaire. Recovered participants in ImmuneRACE Cohort 3 were defined as having two consecutive negative NP/OP PCR tests, clearance from a healthcare professional, or resolution of symptoms. Mobile phlebotomists in the prospective study collected whole blood, serum and a nasopharyngeal or oropharyngeal swab from every participant. Prospective study participants could optionally give additional blood draws and questionnaires over a roughly 2-month period. Before DNA extraction, blood samples from the prospective study were shipped at room temperature or frozen.

Sequencing used PBMCs or T cells enriched from blood (not recorded which). The sequence derives from a man aged 60-69 years who had recovered from COVID-19. Recombination linked TRBV5-1 to TRBJ2-7; 11 central bases correspond to TRBD2. The DNA is as follows: TGCGCCAGCAGCTTGGAGACTAGCGGGATCATCTCCTACGAGCAGTACTTC. It translates to CASSLETSGIISYEQYF. Reference TRBV5-1 and TRBJ2-7 genes cover what lies past the CDR3, so the full variable domain is KAGVTQTPRYLIKTRGQQVTLSCSPISGHRSVSWYQQTPGQGLQFLFEYFSETQRNKGNFPGRFSGRQFSNSRSEMNVSTLELGDSALYLCASSLETSGIISYEQYFGPGTRLTVT.